This T cell receptor (beta chain) was documented in a study of shared clonotypes between healthy human individuals. Data came from immunoSEQ multiplex PCR; TCRdb stores just in-frame clones and leaves some out. The repertoire includes about 960,000 clones, 70% to 85% of them detected once, and about 1.5% sits in the top ten. CD4+ cells were split into CD45RA+ naive and CD45RA-negative memory subsets. This CDR3 contains 16 residues. Germline V CDR1 and CDR2: SGHTA, FQGNSA. The V end lost 0 bases, the J end lost 4 bases, and 13 bases lay between the germline ends. The sample consisted of memory CD4+ T cells sorted from blood. Subset defined: CD45RA-negative fraction. This chain joins TRBV7-2 and TRBJ2-1; possibly TRBD2 for D (5 bases). The receptor was isolated from a man between 18 and 29 years old in good health. The CDR3 sequence: CASSLASSGPYNEQFF. In nucleotides, the CDR3 is TGTGCCAGCAGCTTAGCGAGCAGCGGACCGTACAATGAGCAGTTCTTC.